The 24 T cell receptor beta chains in this list originate from one sample, sequenced in a study of neurological immune-mediated disorders. Using its own MiXCR run on the 5' RACE reads, TCRdb lists one record per CDR3 protein. The repertoire holds tens of thousands of distinct CDR3 sequences, with less than 5.5% as singletons. The sequencing input was PBMCs. All receptors come from a man aged 30 to 45 with multiple sclerosis.

The CDR3 DNA reads as TGTGCCAGCAGTTACTCCTTCGGCACGCGGCAAGAGACCCAGTACTTC. Its protein product is CASSYSFGTRQETQYF. This chain joins TRBV6-6 and TRBJ2-5; D remains unclear. Per germline, CDR1 MNHNY and CDR2 SVGAGI (reference sequence). Trimming took 0 bases from V and 2 from J, leaving 13 bases between them. There are 16 residues in the CDR3.

In its sample, this clonotype was seen many times. The chain links TRBV5-1 to TRBJ1-1; tentatively, D is TRBD1 (6 bases). Germline V gene lookup returns CDR1 SGHRS and CDR2 YFSETQ. The V gene lost 0 bases and the J gene lost 3 bases, with 18 bases spanning the gap. This CDR3 spans 17 amino acids. In DNA, the CDR3 is TGCGCCAGCAGCTTGGTTTTTCGGCGGACAGTGGACACTGAAGCTTTCTTT. Protein sequence: CASSLVFRRTVDTEAFF. The full variable domain, completed using reference TRBV5-1 and TRBJ1-1, is KAGVTQTPRYLIKTRGQQVTLSCSPISGHRSVSWYQQTPGQGLQFLFEYFSETQRNKGNFPGRFSGRQFSNSRSEMNVSTLELGDSALYLCASSLVFRRTVDTEAFFGQGTRLTVV.

This clonotype was detected many times. The V and J genes are TRBV27 and TRBJ1-1, with D possibly being TRBD1 (6 bases). The CDR3 loop spans 13 amino acids. The V gene lost 3 bases and the J gene lost 8 bases, with 13 bases spanning the gap. Germline CDR1 is MNHEY and CDR2 is SMNVEV (reference sequence). CDR3 protein: CASSLLGGLEAFF. CDR3 DNA: TGTGCCAGCAGTTTGTTAGGGGGTCTAGAAGCTTTCTTT.

This clonotype occurred many times. The rearrangement joins TRBV7-8 to TRBJ2-2, with 10 bases matching TRBD1. The germline V gene encodes CDR1 SGHVS and CDR2 FQNEAQ. The length of the CDR3 is 14 residues. Losses at the gene ends were 10 bases for V and 3 bases for J; bases not matched to a gene: 5. As DNA, the CDR3 is TGTGCCACCCGAGGACAGGGGGACACCGGGGAGCTGTTTTTT. Its protein product is CATRGQGDTGELFF.

Ten or more counts support this clonotype. The chain combines TRBV5-1 with TRBJ1-1, with D unclear. In germline, CDR1 is SGHRS, CDR2 YFSETQ. The CDR3 sequence is 17 residues long. Between the trimmed V and J ends, which lost 0 bases and 0 bases, there was a span of 15 bases. The CDR3 sequence: CASSLDRLHRLNTEAFF. The DNA for the CDR3 is TGCGCCAGCAGCTTGGACAGATTACATAGATTGAACACTGAAGCTTTCTTT.

The sample holds many counts of this clonotype. J is TRBJ2-1 and V is TRBV7-9; 11 bases align to TRBD2. V lost 6 bases, J lost 0 bases, and 10 bases stayed unmatched. Germline V lookup: CDR1 SEHNR, CDR2 FQNEAQ (reference sequence). The CDR3 runs to 18 residues. CDR3 protein: CASSSLAGAYSSYNEQFF. In DNA form, the CDR3 reads TGTGCCAGCAGTTCACTAGCGGGAGCTTACAGCTCCTACAATGAGCAGTTCTTC.

The table lists this clonotype with many counts. This chain uses TRBV7-8 with TRBJ1-6; unclear D gene. Germline CDR1 SGHVS, CDR2 FQNEAQ. V gave up 4 bases and J gave up 7 bases, with 20 bases separating them. This CDR3 spans 17 amino acids. This CDR3 is CASSSRRVLPLNSPLHF. Here the CDR3 DNA reads TGTGCCAGCAGCTCCAGGCGGGTCCTACCCCTCAATTCACCCCTCCACTTT.

This clonotype occurred many times. This sequence joins TRBV4-1 and TRBJ2-7, with TRBD1 identical over 8 bases. Per the germline V gene, CDR1 is MGHRA and CDR2 is YSYEKL. The CDR3 sequence is 16 residues long. Trimming cost V 4 bases and J 0 bases; bases outside gene matches: 8. The CDR3 loop is CASSLQRDRLSYEQYF. CDR3 DNA: TGCGCCAGCAGCCTCCAGAGGGACAGGCTCTCCTACGAGCAGTACTTC.

In this sample, this clonotype turned up many times. This rearrangement joins TRBV20-1 to TRBJ1-1; D unclear. CDR1 and CDR2 from the germline V gene are DFQATT and SNEGSKA (reference sequence). V was clipped by 6 bases and J by 1 base, with 12 bases between them. This CDR3 region has 13 residues. In DNA form, the CDR3 reads TGCAGTGCCAGTGAGGTTCCGAACACTGAAGCTTTCTTT. It codes for CSASEVPNTEAFF.

This clonotype was observed at least ten times. J is TRBJ1-1 and V is TRBV5-1, with D possibly TRBD1 on 5 matching bases. Germline values: CDR1 SGHRS, CDR2 YFSETQ. The length of the CDR3 is 13 residues. Trimming stripped 4 bases from V and 8 bases from J, with 15 bases between. This CDR3 is CASSRGGRAEAFF. CDR3 nucleotide sequence: TGCGCCAGCAGCCGGGGGGGAAGGGCAGAAGCTTTCTTT.

The table lists this clonotype with many counts. V usage is TRBV5-4 and J usage is TRBJ2-3, with D perhaps matching TRBD1 or TRBD2 (6 bases each). Germline V CDR1 and CDR2: SGHNT, YYREEE (reference sequence). The ends were cut back, 2 bases at V and 2 bases at J, with 12 bases in the middle. The CDR3 contains 15 residues. The CDR3 is CASSFPGALTDTQYF. In DNA, the CDR3 is TGTGCCAGCAGCTTCCCGGGGGCACTCACAGATACGCAGTATTTT. Full variable domain (rest looked up from reference TRBV5-4 and TRBJ2-3): ETGVTQSPTHLIKTRGQQVTLRCSSQSGHNTVSWYQQALGQGPQFIFQYYREEENGRGNFPPRFSGLQFPNYSSELNVNALELDDSALYLCASSFPGALTDTQYFGPGTRLTVL.

This clonotype occurred many times. The chain uses TRBV20-1 and TRBJ1-1; D unresolved. Trimming removed 5 bases at V and 1 base at J, with 5 bases between. The CDR3 has 11 residues. Germline lookup yields CDR1 DFQATT and CDR2 SNEGSKA (reference sequence). This CDR3 is CSAEGNTEAFF. In DNA, the CDR3 is TGCAGTGCTGAGGGGAACACTGAAGCTTTCTTT.

In its sample, this clonotype was seen many times. The CDR3 DNA is TGCGCCAGCAGCTTCGGCGGGGGCTCCTACGAGCAGTACGTC. Translated, it gives CASSFGGGSYEQYV. V usage is TRBV5-1 and J usage is TRBJ2-7; 7 bases align to TRBD2. CDR3 length: 14 residues. Unmatched junction bases numbered 2, after V lost 2 bases and J lost 0 bases. The V gene's germline CDR1 is SGHRS and CDR2 YFSETQ.

This clonotype was found many times. The genes are TRBV2 and TRBJ1-1, with 9 nucleotides matching TRBD1. The germline CDR1 and CDR2 sequences are SNHLY and FYNNEI. Trimming at V came to 6 bases and at J to 4 bases, leaving 3 bases not matched to a gene. CDR3 length: 13 amino acids. The CDR3 loop is CASRETGGTEAFF. For the CDR3, the DNA is TGTGCCAGCAGGGAGACAGGGGGCACTGAAGCTTTCTTT.

This clonotype occurred a few times. This sequence joins TRBV5-5 and TRBJ1-1; maybe TRBD1 (6 bases). The CDR3 contains 15 residues. Germline V gene data show CDR1 as SGHKS and CDR2 as YYEKEE (reference sequence). Trimming took off 0 bases at V and 1 base at J, with 10 bases between the two ends. The CDR3 region is CASSLEGHQNTEAFF. DNA for the CDR3: TGTGCCAGCAGCTTGGAGGGACACCAGAACACTGAAGCTTTCTTT.

At least ten counts were recorded for this clonotype. The genes are TRBV20-1 and TRBJ1-1; no clear D. CDR1 DFQATT and CDR2 SNEGSKA come from the germline V gene (reference sequence). This CDR3 has 13 amino acids. V lost 6 bases and J 0 bases, leaving 11 bases between the germline ends. The CDR3 region has the DNA TGCAGTGCCGACCCCGGCGTGAACACTGAAGCTTTCTTT. Its translation is CSADPGVNTEAFF.

This clonotype has just a few counts. This chain links TRBV5-1 with TRBJ1-1; D remains unclear. The V end lost 0 bases, the J end lost 2 bases, and 8 bases lay between the germline ends. The CDR3 spans 14 residues. In germline, CDR1 is SGHRS, CDR2 YFSETQ. DNA of the CDR3: TGCGCCAGCAGCTTGGCAGCGTTTAACACTGAAGCTTTCTTT. This encodes CASSLAAFNTEAFF.

This clonotype has ten or more counts. As DNA, the CDR3 is TGTGCCAGCAAAATGCGGGGGCACACAGATACGCAGTATTTT. This translates into CASKMRGHTDTQYF. The chain recombines TRBV7-2 with TRBJ2-3; possible D gene TRBD2, 7 bases. V was cut by 7 bases and J by 2 bases, with 13 bases left in between. The CDR3 extends over 14 amino acids. Germline values: CDR1 SGHTA, CDR2 FQGNSA. Full variable domain (rest looked up from reference TRBV7-2 and TRBJ2-3): GAGVSQSPSNKVTEKGKDVELRCDPISGHTALYWYRQSLGQGLEFLIYFQGNSAPDKSGLPSDRFSAERTGGSVSTLTIQRTQQEDSAVYLCASKMRGHTDTQYFGPGTRLTVL.

In its sample, this clonotype was seen many times. The chain joins TRBV12-3 or TRBV12-4 to TRBJ1-2; TRBD1 aligns across 7 bases. With 6 bases clipped from V and 10 bases from J, the junction kept 11 bases outside the gene matches. The CDR3 contains 13 residues. The CDR3 spells CASRPRGFSVYTF. The CDR3 DNA sequence: TGTGCCAGCAGGCCCAGGGGGTTCAGTGTCTACACCTTC.

Many counts were recorded for this clonotype. This chain connects TRBV7-9 to TRBJ1-1, with D unclear. The V end lost 5 bases, the J end lost 0 bases, and 10 bases lay between the germline ends. CDR1 SEHNR and CDR2 FQNEAQ come from the germline V gene (reference sequence). The CDR3 length is 14 residues. In DNA, the CDR3 is TGTGCCAGCAGCCCGTACGGCTTGAACACTGAAGCTTTCTTT. This gives the protein CASSPYGLNTEAFF.

This clonotype was detected a few times. This chain uses TRBV29-1 with TRBJ2-7, with D perhaps TRBD1 or TRBD2 (7 bases each). In germline, CDR1 is SQVTM, CDR2 ANQGSEA. The CDR3 has 14 amino acids. Trimming cost V 6 bases and J 1 base, with 16 bases left between them. The CDR3 protein is CSVRGGTESYEQYF. For the CDR3, the DNA is TGCAGCGTGAGGGGGGGGACAGAGTCCTACGAGCAGTACTTC.

This clonotype was seen at least ten times. The chain combines TRBV5-1 with TRBJ2-5; 10 nucleotides line up with TRBD1. The CDR3 runs to 14 residues. Germline loops: CDR1 SGHRS, CDR2 YFSETQ. Trimming at V came to 4 bases and at J to 3 bases, leaving 3 bases not matched to a gene. The CDR3 nucleotides are TGCGCCAGCAGCGGACAGGGGGGAGAAGAGACCCAGTACTTC. Protein sequence: CASSGQGGEETQYF.

This clonotype was observed many times. The chain joins TRBV5-1 to TRBJ2-3, with D maybe TRBD1 (6 bases). This CDR3 is 15 amino acids long. Germline lookup yields CDR1 SGHRS and CDR2 YFSETQ. V lost 4 bases and J 2 bases, leaving 14 bases between the germline ends. CDR3 DNA sequence: TGCGCCAGCAGCCCCCCGACAGGCTCCACAGATACGCAGTATTTT. Its translation: CASSPPTGSTDTQYF.

This clonotype was counted ten times or more. The rearrangement joins TRBV28 to TRBJ1-2; D is uncertain. This CDR3 region has 15 residues. Between the trimmed V and J ends, which lost 4 bases and 3 bases, there was a span of 15 bases. The germline gives CDR1 MDHEN, CDR2 SYDVKM. The CDR3, as DNA: TGTGCCAGCAGTTCCCCCGCTCCGGGGTACTATGGCTACACCTTC. This codes for CASSSPAPGYYGYTF.